The clone carrying this TCR beta chain was seen a few times. This CDR3 contains 16 residues. CDR1 is ENHRY, CDR2 SYGVKD, per germline. V lost 5 bases to trimming and J lost 2 bases; unmatched junction nucleotides: 10. The data were taken from a study of T-cell memory formation after mild COVID-19. Whole-study context: TCR clusters were mostly confined to one donor each.

TCRdb fed the 5' RACE reads into MiXCR, producing one record per CDR3 protein. This table holds 250,000 to 350,000 distinct CDR3 sequences, just under 20% found once. Sequences were obtained from PBMCs or a T cell subset sorted from them (not recorded which). The receptor was derived from a man aged 18 to 29 who had mild COVID-19 (a few samples of this study predate the infection). Cell type and time point are not known. The V gene is TRBV10-3, the J gene TRBJ2-3; 7 positions match TRBD2. The CDR3 nucleotides are TGTGCCATCAGTCCCCGGGCGGGAGCCTTCACAGATACGCAGTATTTT. The encoded protein is CAISPRAGAFTDTQYF.